Each of the 20 T cell receptor beta chains below was sequenced from the same sample in a study of shared clonotypes between healthy human individuals. The assay was immunoSEQ multiplex PCR, and TCRdb's table has in-frame clones only and misses some. The sample yields some 500,000 clones, approximately 95% seen once. The sequenced sample was naive CD4+ T cells sorted from blood. This sample's subset: CD45RA+ positively selected. The receptors shown here come from a woman in her 30s in good health.

This clone is a singleton in its sample. The gene calls are TRBV5-1 and TRBJ2-1, with D maybe TRBD2 (5 bases). The CDR3 contains 12 residues. CDR1 and CDR2 from the germline V gene are SGHRS and YFSETQ. The ends were cut back, 1 base at V and 8 bases at J, with 7 bases in the middle. The CDR3 DNA follows: TGCGCCAGCAGCTTGCGCGGGTATGAGCAGTTCTTC. Translating it yields CASSLRGYEQFF.

The CDR3 coding sequence is TGTGCCAGCAGTTCAACAGGGGGAGCTAATGAAAAACTGTTTTTT. It is translated as CASSSTGGANEKLFF. The chain links TRBV27 to TRBJ1-4; 8 bases match TRBD1. The CDR3 is made up of 15 amino acids. Germline V gives CDR1 MNHEY, CDR2 SMNVEV (reference sequence). V shed 4 bases and J 3 bases; nucleotides not matched to a gene: 4. Filled out from reference TRBV27 and TRBJ1-4, the complete variable domain reads EAQVTQNPRYLITVTGKKLTVTCSQNMNHEYMSWYRQDPGLGLRQIYYSMNVEVTDKGDVPEGYKVSRKEKRNFPLILESPSPNQTSLYFCASSSTGGANEKLFFGSGTQLSVL.

The chain is built from TRBV9 and TRBJ2-2; weak D call: TRBD2 (5 bases). V lost 5 bases and J 3 bases, leaving 11 bases between the germline ends. The CDR3 is made up of 14 amino acids. Germline V gene data show CDR1 as SGDLS and CDR2 as YYNGEE. CDR3 region: CASRRVRDTGELFF. CDR3 bases: TGTGCCAGCAGGAGGGTGAGAGACACCGGGGAGCTGTTTTTT.

The V and J genes are TRBV28 and TRBJ1-1; the match to TRBD1 covers 10 bases. The trim removed 5 bases at V and 4 bases at J, leaving 7 bases unmatched. This CDR3 comprises 15 residues. Germline CDR1 MDHEN, CDR2 SYDVKM. The CDR3 reads CASSGPGQGFTEAFF. CDR3 coding DNA: TGTGCCAGCAGTGGACCGGGACAGGGGTTCACTGAAGCTTTCTTT.

The V gene is TRBV6-5, the J gene TRBJ2-3, with 9 nucleotides matching TRBD1. Germline CDR1 reads MNHEY; CDR2 reads SVGAGI. The CDR3 length is 14 residues. J was trimmed by 5 bases and V by 5 bases; bases with no gene match: 5. The CDR3 coding sequence is TGTGCCAGCAGTACAGGGGGCAGGGAAGATACGCAGTATTTT. As protein: CASSTGGREDTQYF.

The V and J genes are TRBV6-5 and TRBJ1-6, with a possible D match to TRBD1 (5 bases). This CDR3 comprises 14 residues. V dropped 5 bases and J dropped 10 bases, with 15 bases sitting between them. Germline V gene data show CDR1 as MNHEY and CDR2 as SVGAGI. Here the CDR3 reads CASSRGVGDSPLHF. CDR3 nucleotide sequence: TGTGCCAGCAGTAGAGGGGTTGGTGACTCACCCCTCCACTTT.

J is TRBJ2-1 and V is TRBV19, with 12 positions matching TRBD2. The germline V gene has CDR1 LNHDA and CDR2 SQIVND (reference sequence). The CDR3 is 20 residues long. After removal of 1 base from V and 4 bases from J, the junction contained 14 bases not matched to a gene. CDR3 region: CASSIGGPSGRAREYNEQFF. CDR3 DNA: TGTGCCAGTAGTATAGGAGGCCCTAGCGGGAGGGCTCGGGAATACAATGAGCAGTTCTTC.

This rearrangement joins TRBV27 to TRBJ1-2; perhaps TRBD1 as D (6 bases). The CDR3 length is 19 residues. V was clipped by 0 bases and J by 2 bases, with 22 bases between them. Germline V gene lookup returns CDR1 MNHEY and CDR2 SMNVEV (reference sequence). The CDR3 DNA follows: TGTGCCAGCAGTTTATCGATAAACGGGGGGCCGCATAAAAACTATGGCTACACCTTC. Translation gives CASSLSINGGPHKNYGYTF.

On this clone itself: Other DNA sequences in this specimen translate into the identical CDR3. The rearrangement uses TRBV5-1 and TRBJ2-6; D is ambiguous. Germline lookup yields CDR1 SGHRS and CDR2 YFSETQ. V was shortened by 1 base and J by 4 bases, with 3 bases between the two germline ends. The CDR3 spans 13 residues. CDR3 in DNA: TGCGCCAGCAGCTTGTCCGGGGCCAACGTCCTGACTTTC. The encoded protein is CASSLSGANVLTF.

The chain recombines TRBV4-1 with TRBJ2-7; D could derive from TRBD1 or TRBD2 (5 bases each). Per germline, CDR1 MGHRA and CDR2 YSYEKL. CDR3 length: 15 residues. The ends were cut back, 2 bases at V and 3 bases at J, with 14 bases in the middle. The CDR3 loop reads CASSQLVGPLYEQYF. CDR3 nucleotides: TGCGCCAGCAGCCAACTGGTGGGACCTCTCTACGAGCAGTACTTC.

The genes are TRBV19 and TRBJ1-5, with TRBD1 matching over 9 bases. Germline V gene lookup returns CDR1 LNHDA and CDR2 SQIVND (reference sequence). V shed 6 bases, J shed 4 bases, and the junction held 13 bases outside the gene matches. This CDR3 has 17 residues. The CDR3 spells CASSPVTGGPWNQPQHF. The CDR3 bases are TGTGCCAGTAGCCCAGTTACAGGGGGCCCTTGGAATCAGCCCCAGCATTTT.

The chain employs TRBV10-3 and TRBJ2-7; 9 nucleotides align to TRBD1. The CDR3 runs 14 residues. J gave up 5 bases and V 7 bases, and 9 bases lay outside the gene matches. The V gene's germline CDR1 is ENHRY and CDR2 SYGVKD. Here the CDR3 reads CAINPRDRAHEQYF. The CDR3 region has the DNA TGTGCCATCAATCCCCGGGACAGGGCCCACGAGCAGTACTTC.

The rearrangement links TRBV12-5 to TRBJ2-5, with 9 nucleotides matching TRBD1. The CDR3 has 16 amino acids. Trimming at V came to 5 bases and at J to 4 bases, leaving 11 bases not matched to a gene. In germline, CDR1 is LGHNT, CDR2 FRNRAP. The CDR3 region is CASGTGTGMFGETQYF. The CDR3 DNA sequence: TGTGCTAGTGGTACCGGGACAGGGATGTTTGGAGAGACCCAGTACTTC.

This chain links TRBV5-4 with TRBJ2-7; possible D gene TRBD1, 5 bases. The V gene's germline CDR1 is SGHNT and CDR2 YYREEE (reference sequence). V lost 2 bases and J 6 bases, leaving 12 bases between the germline ends. This CDR3 has 13 residues. The CDR3, as DNA: TGTGCCAGCAGCTTTCCAGGGTATCGCGAGCAGTACTTC. Protein sequence: CASSFPGYREQYF.

This CDR3 is CASSLGQGAFNSYEQYF. In DNA, the CDR3 is TGTGCCAGCAGCCTAGGACAGGGGGCGTTTAACTCCTACGAGCAGTACTTC. V usage is TRBV5-4 and J usage is TRBJ2-7; 11 bases match TRBD1. The CDR3 loop spans 17 amino acids. Looked up from germline, CDR1 is SGHNT and CDR2 is YYREEE (reference sequence). With V trimmed by 4 bases and J by 0 bases, 9 bases remained unmatched.

The V gene is TRBV28, the J gene TRBJ1-2, with a possible D match to TRBD1 (6 bases). Germline loops: CDR1 MDHEN, CDR2 SYDVKM. The CDR3 runs to 14 residues. V dropped 6 bases and J dropped 4 bases, with 15 bases sitting between them. The CDR3 region is CASRNGQNTYGYTF. The DNA for the CDR3 is TGTGCCAGCAGGAATGGACAGAACACCTATGGCTACACCTTC.

This clone was counted between two and nine times. The chain recombines TRBV5-1 with TRBJ1-1, with no clear D. V lost 2 bases to trimming and J lost 1 base, with 6 bases between them. The CDR3 sequence is 13 residues long. Germline V gives CDR1 SGHRS, CDR2 YFSETQ. In nucleotides, the CDR3 is TGCGCCAGCAGCTTCGGAGAGAACACTGAAGCTTTCTTT. This gives the protein CASSFGENTEAFF.

J is TRBJ1-4 and V is TRBV7-2, with TRBD1 matching over 7 bases. J lost 7 bases, V lost 5 bases, and 10 bases had no gene match. The CDR3 runs 15 residues. From germline, CDR1 is SGHTA and CDR2 FQGNSA. CDR3 residues: CASSVGGGGGEKLFF. CDR3 coding DNA: TGTGCCAGCAGCGTAGGCGGAGGGGGCGGTGAAAAACTGTTTTTT.

The rearrangement links TRBV6-5 to TRBJ1-4, with D possibly TRBD1 on 5 matching bases. V was pared by 5 bases and J by 3 bases, with 10 bases between. The CDR3 loop spans 14 amino acids. Germline V lookup: CDR1 MNHEY, CDR2 SVGAGI. CDR3 DNA: TGTGCCAGCAGTCGCGGACATGCTAATGAAAAACTGTTTTTT. It codes for CASSRGHANEKLFF.

Concerning this clone itself: This sample also contains other DNA sequences that code for the same CDR3. This chain links TRBV5-1 with TRBJ2-7; 7 bases line up with TRBD2. Germline V gene data show CDR1 as SGHRS and CDR2 as YFSETQ. The CDR3 loop spans 14 amino acids. With 0 bases clipped from V and 2 bases from J, the junction kept 2 bases outside the gene matches. Here the CDR3 DNA reads TGCGCCAGCAGCTTGGTTGCGGGAGCCTACGAGCAGTACTTC. Protein sequence: CASSLVAGAYEQYF. Complete variable domain (other parts from reference TRBV5-1 and TRBJ2-7): KAGVTQTPRYLIKTRGQQVTLSCSPISGHRSVSWYQQTPGQGLQFLFEYFSETQRNKGNFPGRFSGRQFSNSRSEMNVSTLELGDSALYLCASSLVAGAYEQYFGPGTRLTVT.